The following is a T cell receptor beta chain sequence with its context. The antigen is unknown. This specimen comes from a study of T cells after yellow fever vaccination. Whole-study context: Fractions of low cell number were prepared using SMART-Seq v4 Ultra Low Input.

V lost 5 bases, J lost 3 bases, and 13 bases lay in between. The CDR3 length is 15 residues. Looked up from germline, CDR1 is SGHTA and CDR2 is FQGTGA. Template-switching 5'RACE yielded the TCR cDNA; a universal primer site and UMIs were added in the process. In TCRdb, the 5' RACE reads were re-called with MiXCR into one record per CDR3 protein. The table has approximately 610,000 distinct CDR3 sequences, about 17% seen once; the top ten hold 15% to 20%. Whole-study findings and limits: Researchers cautioned that FACS-sorted repertoires could harbor abundant clonotypes contaminating from the bulk population. A small share of clonotypes appeared in both CD4 and CD8 compartments.

The TCR was taken from a man aged 18 to 30 who received the YFV17D yellow fever vaccine. V and J are TRBV7-3 and TRBJ2-2; D is undetermined. Sequenced material: PBMCs, taken more than 4 days after the first yellow fever vaccination. CDR3 in amino acids: CASSLGSWYTGELFF. Here the CDR3 DNA reads TGTGCCAGCAGCCTAGGGTCTTGGTACACCGGGGAGCTGTTTTTT.